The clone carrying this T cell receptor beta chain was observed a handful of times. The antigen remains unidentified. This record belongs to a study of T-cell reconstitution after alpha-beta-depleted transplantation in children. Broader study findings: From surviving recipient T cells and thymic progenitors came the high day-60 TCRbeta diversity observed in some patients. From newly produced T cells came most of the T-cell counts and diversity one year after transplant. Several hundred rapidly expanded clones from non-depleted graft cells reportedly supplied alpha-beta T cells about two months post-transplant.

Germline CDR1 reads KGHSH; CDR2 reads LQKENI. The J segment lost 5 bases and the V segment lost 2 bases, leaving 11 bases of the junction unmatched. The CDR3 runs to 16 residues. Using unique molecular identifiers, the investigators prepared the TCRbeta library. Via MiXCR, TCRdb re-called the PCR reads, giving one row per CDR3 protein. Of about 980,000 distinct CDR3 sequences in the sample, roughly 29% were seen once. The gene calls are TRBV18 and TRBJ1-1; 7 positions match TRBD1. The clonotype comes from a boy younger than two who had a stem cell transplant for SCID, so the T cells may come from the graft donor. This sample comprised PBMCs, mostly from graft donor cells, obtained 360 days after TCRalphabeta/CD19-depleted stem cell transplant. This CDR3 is CASSPYVQGRRTEAFF. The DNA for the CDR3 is TGTGCCAGCTCACCATACGTACAGGGGAGGCGGACTGAAGCTTTCTTT. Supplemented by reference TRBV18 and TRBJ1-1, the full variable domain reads NAGVMQNPRHLVRRRGQEARLRCSPMKGHSHVYWYRQLPEEGLKFMVYLQKENIIDESGMPKERFSAEFPKEGPSILRIQQVVRGDSAAYFCASSPYVQGRRTEAFFGQGTRLTVV.